The source of this TCR beta chain is a study of shared clonotypes between healthy human individuals. Germline loops: CDR1 MNHNS, CDR2 SASEGT. There are 16 residues in the CDR3. Trimming took off 2 bases at V and 6 bases at J, with 16 bases between the two ends. Per the original methods: There were no quality scores in the junction-only immunoSEQ sequences, so filtering differed. This table comes from immunoSEQ multiplex PCR, and its TCRdb copy is limited to in-frame clones, with some not included. V, J and clone size are taken as reported in that table, and D and trimming were inferred from the DNA itself. The table shows 230,000 or so clones, with 65% occurring only once. Overall study results and limits: Generally, naive subsets (rather than memory subsets) showed larger estimated richness.

This clone has only one observation. The antigen remains unidentified. V and J are TRBV6-1 and TRBJ2-2; D may be TRBD2 (6 bases). The sequence derives from a man between 25 and 39 years old in good health. The sample taken for sequencing was memory CD4+ T cells sorted from blood. Subset indicated: CD45RA-negative fraction. The CDR3 here is CASSETGLWMAGELFF. As DNA, the CDR3 is TGTGCCAGCAGTGAAACGGGACTCTGGATGGCCGGGGAGCTGTTTTTT.